These T cell receptor beta chains were read from a single sample in a study of PD-1 blockade in classical Hodgkin lymphoma. Clones were read by immunoSEQ multiplex PCR, and TCRdb kept only the in-frame ones, dropping some. The sample records about 90,000 clones, 80% to 95% being singletons. The sample consisted of peripheral blood mononuclear cells (PBMCs), taken before the second cycle of nivolumab. Receptor source: a human donor with classical Hodgkin lymphoma. Both conserved end residues are part of each CDR3. Each record gives: V gene, CDR3 protein.

>TRBV11-1
CASSLTGTAEAFF
>TRBV6-1
CAFQDRGRLEAFF
>TRBV30
CAWKSRRDAFF
>TRBV19
CASSMGRGEQFF
>TRBV18
CASSPRDTARGAEKLFF
>TRBV4-1
CASSQVRNTEAFF
>TRBV7-2
CASSLQVSGNTIYF
>TRBV12-2
CAGTANTEAFF
>TRBV14
CASSRTGGTEQYF
>TRBV29-1
CSVALGGSYNEQFF
>TRBV11-2
CASSQGRRYNEQFF
>TRBV1
CTSSQDFGALNFYSNQPQHF
>TRBV5-4
CASSLGIAGDYEQFF
>TRBV29-1
CSVEGGIAGAYSEQYF
>TRBV7-6
CASSLADRSYNQPQHF
>TRBV5-1
CASSLEARNKQFF
>TRBV5-1
CASSRDRGNTIYF
>TRBV28
CASSLMNTEAFF
>TRBV28
CASSYLGQVNEKLFF
>TRBV27
CASSPRGTGPYGYTF
>TRBV27
CATGQTFSYNEQFF
>TRBV27
CASRKTAFNEQFF
>TRBV28
CASRHRVGGELFF
>TRBV6-1
CASSVQGPYNEQFF
>TRBV10-2
CASSVGTGLSGANVLTF
>TRBV11-2
CASSLAGNYGYTF
>TRBV9
CASSERTLIQGDNEQFF
>TRBV4-1
CASSQEKRTSYNEQFF
>TRBV2
CASSERSGTGGELFF
>TRBV7-2
CASSLAGGPYNEQFF
>TRBV6-1
CASSEDHGLVGGQFF
>TRBV18
CASSPMTSGMRGSYNEQFF
>TRBV6-5
CASRVPSGNTIYF
>TRBV7-9
CASTEVGGTEAFF
>TRBV7-9
CASSLISTPTRINEQYF
>TRBV19
CASSIDGLLRAYNEQFF
>TRBV5-1
CASSLEINQPQHF
>TRBV28
CASSLSSGNTIYF
>TRBV11-3
CASSLDRSGKGEQFF
>TRBV27
CASSLLQVADTQYF
>TRBV5-1
CASSSLAGGSYNEQFF
>TRBV29-1
CSASPGRDEQYF
>TRBV28
CASSDTTNNSPLHF
>TRBV29-1
CSVEAGTYEQYF
>TRBV2
CASSLLGLTGWSTGELFF
>TRBV15
CATSRASGMNTEAFF
>TRBV27
CASGVGVRPQHF
>TRBV6-5
CASSYRTETDTQYF
>TRBV28
CASTTPPGQGPDTQYF